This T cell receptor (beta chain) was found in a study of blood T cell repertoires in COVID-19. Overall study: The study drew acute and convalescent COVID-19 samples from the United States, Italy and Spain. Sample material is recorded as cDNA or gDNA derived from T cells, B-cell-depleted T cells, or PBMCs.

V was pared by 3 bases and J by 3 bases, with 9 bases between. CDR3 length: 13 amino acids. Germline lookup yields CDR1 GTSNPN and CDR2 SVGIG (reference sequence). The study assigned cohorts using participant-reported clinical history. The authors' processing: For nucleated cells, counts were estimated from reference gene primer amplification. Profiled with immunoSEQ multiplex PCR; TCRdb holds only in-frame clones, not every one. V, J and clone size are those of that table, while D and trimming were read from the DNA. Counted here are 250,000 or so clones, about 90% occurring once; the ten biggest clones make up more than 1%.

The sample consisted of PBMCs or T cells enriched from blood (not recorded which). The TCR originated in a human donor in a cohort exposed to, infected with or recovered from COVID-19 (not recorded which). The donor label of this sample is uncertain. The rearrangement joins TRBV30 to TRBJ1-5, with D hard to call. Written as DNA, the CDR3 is TGTGCCTGGAGGGAGAAGAACAATCAGCCCCAGCATTTT. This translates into CAWREKNNQPQHF.